One and the same sample provided the 16 T cell receptor beta chains below, sequenced in a study of a mutant IDH1 vaccine in newly diagnosed glioma (dated by TCRdb to 2020 to 2022). The library was built by means of the immunoSEQ multiplex PCR assay. Drawn from immuneACCESS, this table holds only the in-frame rearrangements with V and J called that TCRdb kept. Clones are partly lost; checked studies trace under half to an unresolved V gene and leave the rest unexplained. The sample contains tens of thousands of clones, around 92% of them found a single time. The ten largest clones add up to roughly 2.4% of the sample. No antigen has been identified for these receptors. Reading the label with the study, this specimen's time point is: week 35, safety follow-up. Each vaccine dose, consisting of 300 ug of a 20-mer mutant IDH1 peptide in Montanide, was administered subcutaneously with topical imiquimod.

Sequencing used PBMCs, obtained from a glioma patient whose treatment included an IDH1 peptide vaccine. Receptors were obtained from a man aged 45-65 years with glioma.

The rearrangement uses TRBV18 and TRBJ1-2; D gene unclear. V was pared by 3 bases and J by 2 bases, with 19 bases between. Germline CDR1 KGHSH, CDR2 LQKENI. The CDR3 contains 17 residues. The CDR3 DNA reads as TGTGCCAGCTCACCTACGAGAAGCCGCGTCGACAACTATGGCTACACCTTC. Translated: CASSPTRSRVDNYGYTF.

The chain carries TRBV6-5 and TRBJ1-1; the match to TRBD1 covers 9 bases. The CDR3 consists of 15 residues. The germline V gene has CDR1 MNHEY and CDR2 SVGAGI. V lost 0 bases to trimming and J lost 4 bases; unmatched junction nucleotides: 3. The CDR3 nucleotides read TGTGCCAGCAGTTACTCGGACAGGGGAACCACTGAAGCTTTCTTT. Translating it yields CASSYSDRGTTEAFF.

The rearrangement uses TRBV6-7 and TRBJ2-5; 9 nucleotides align to TRBD2. TRBV6-7 is reported as an ORF; its role is uncertain. The CDR3 runs 16 residues. After removal of 1 base from V and 4 bases from J, the junction contained 7 bases not matched to a gene. CDR3 sequence (DNA): TGTGCCAGCAGTTACTTGGGCGGGGGGGGCCGAGAGACCCAGTACTTC. Translation: CASSYLGGGGRETQYF.

This chain links TRBV28 with TRBJ1-2, with D possibly matching TRBD1 (6 bases). The germline V and J ends were trimmed by 7 bases and 5 bases, with 20 bases remaining between them. The CDR3 has 15 residues. Germline V gene data show CDR1 as MDHEN and CDR2 as SYDVKM. The CDR3 protein is CASISTGSLRYGYTF. The CDR3 DNA sequence: TGTGCCAGCATTAGTACAGGGTCGTTGAGGTATGGCTACACCTTC.

This chain connects TRBV19 to TRBJ2-4, with TRBD2 matching 12 bases. Germline loops: CDR1 LNHDA, CDR2 SQIVND (reference sequence). CDR3 length: 15 residues. J was trimmed by 5 bases and V by 6 bases; bases with no gene match: 5. In DNA, the CDR3 is TGTGCCAGTAGCTGGGGACTAGCGGGCCAAAACATTCAGTACTTC. As protein: CASSWGLAGQNIQYF.

This chain links TRBV5-1 with TRBJ1-1; D is perhaps TRBD1 (5 bases). The CDR3 has 14 residues. The ends were cut back, 0 bases at V and 7 bases at J, with 13 bases in the middle. Germline V gives CDR1 SGHRS, CDR2 YFSETQ. As DNA, the CDR3 is TGCGCCAGCAGCTTGGAAGGGGTAACCAATGAAGCTTTCTTT. It yields the protein CASSLEGVTNEAFF.

V usage is TRBV30 and J usage is TRBJ2-1; 9 nucleotides line up with TRBD1. J lost 3 bases, V lost 2 bases, and 2 bases had no gene match. Germline V CDR1 and CDR2: GTSNPN, SVGIG (reference sequence). The length of the CDR3 is 14 residues. The CDR3 sequence is CAWSLGQGYNEQFF. CDR3 DNA sequence: TGTGCCTGGAGTTTGGGACAGGGCTACAATGAGCAGTTCTTC.

The V and J genes are TRBV28 and TRBJ2-3, with 15 bases lining up with TRBD2. V lost 4 bases, J lost 0 bases, and 11 bases stayed unmatched. The CDR3 is made up of 20 amino acids. The germline gives CDR1 MDHEN, CDR2 SYDVKM. The CDR3 loop reads CASSSRTSGRALISTDTQYF. DNA of the CDR3: TGTGCCAGCAGTTCACGGACTAGCGGGAGGGCCCTAATTAGCACAGATACGCAGTATTTT.

The chain carries TRBV5-1 and TRBJ2-5; D is uncertain. Per the germline V gene, CDR1 is SGHRS and CDR2 is YFSETQ. Trimming shortened V by 4 bases and J by 1 base, and 8 bases separated the two germline ends. The CDR3 is 13 amino acids. The CDR3 sequence is CASSVPAQETQYF. The CDR3 DNA reads TGCGCCAGCAGCGTCCCGGCCCAAGAGACCCAGTACTTC.

The chain joins TRBV2 to TRBJ1-5, with 8 bases identical to TRBD1. Losses at the gene ends were 6 bases for V and 7 bases for J; bases not matched to a gene: 5. CDR1 is SNHLY, CDR2 FYNNEI, per germline. CDR3 length: 13 residues. CDR3 sequence reads: CASSWGQAQPQHF. In DNA, the CDR3 is TGTGCCAGCAGCTGGGGACAGGCCCAGCCCCAGCATTTT. The complete variable domain, with remaining parts taken from reference TRBV2 and TRBJ1-5, reads EPEVTQTPSHQVTQMGQEVILRCVPISNHLYFYWYRQILGQKVEFLVSFYNNEISEKSEIFDDQFSVERPDGSNFTLKIRSTKLEDSAMYFCASSWGQAQPQHFGDGTRLSIL.

The gene calls are TRBV4-1 and TRBJ1-1; no clear D gene. Between the trimmed V and J ends, which lost 6 bases and 5 bases, there was a span of 16 bases. CDR3 length: 14 amino acids. Germline CDR1 and CDR2: MGHRA and YSYEKL. This CDR3 reads CASSIGWGGTEAFF. CDR3 sequence (DNA): TGCGCCAGCAGTATAGGGTGGGGAGGAACTGAAGCTTTCTTT.

The chain recombines TRBV2 with TRBJ1-2; 8 bases fit TRBD1. Germline V gene data show CDR1 as SNHLY and CDR2 as FYNNEI. V lost 2 bases and J lost 8; bases outside the gene matches: 10. The CDR3 extends over 15 amino acids. The CDR3 is CASSENQGASWGYTF. CDR3 nucleotide sequence: TGTGCCAGCAGTGAAAACCAGGGGGCATCTTGGGGCTACACCTTC.

CDR3 residues: CASSIQRGGETQYF. The CDR3 coding sequence is TGCGCCAGCAGCATTCAGCGGGGTGGGGAGACCCAGTACTTC. The rearrangement uses TRBV5-1 and TRBJ2-5, with 7 bases aligning to TRBD2. With V trimmed by 4 bases and J by 5 bases, 8 bases remained unmatched. The CDR3 has 14 amino acids. Germline values: CDR1 SGHRS, CDR2 YFSETQ.

This chain uses TRBV5-6 with TRBJ2-3; D possibly corresponds to TRBD2 (7 bases). The length of the CDR3 is 13 residues. Germline V gene lookup returns CDR1 SGHDT and CDR2 YYEEEE. The ends were cut back, 4 bases at V and 8 bases at J, with 14 bases in the middle. CDR3 residues: CASSLGGAATQYF. CDR3 in DNA: TGTGCCAGCAGCCTGGGGGGGGCCGCTACGCAGTATTTT.

The chain is built from TRBV5-1 and TRBJ2-1; 12 nucleotides match TRBD1. Looked up from germline, CDR1 is SGHRS and CDR2 is YFSETQ. With 3 bases clipped from V and 7 bases from J, the junction kept 8 bases outside the gene matches. The length of the CDR3 is 16 residues. The CDR3 spells CASSSGGTGGGNEQFF. In nucleotides, the CDR3 is TGCGCCAGCAGCTCAGGAGGGACAGGGGGCGGGAATGAGCAGTTCTTC.

The V and J genes are TRBV6-4 and TRBJ2-7, with TRBD2 matching over 13 bases. The ends lost 6 bases at V and 3 bases at J; junction bases unmatched: 14. The CDR3 spans 18 residues. The germline V gene encodes CDR1 MRHNA and CDR2 SNTAGT. The CDR3 protein is CASRSGRRTSGGHYEQYF. The CDR3 coding sequence is TGTGCCAGCAGATCGGGTCGTAGGACTAGCGGGGGCCACTACGAGCAGTACTTC.